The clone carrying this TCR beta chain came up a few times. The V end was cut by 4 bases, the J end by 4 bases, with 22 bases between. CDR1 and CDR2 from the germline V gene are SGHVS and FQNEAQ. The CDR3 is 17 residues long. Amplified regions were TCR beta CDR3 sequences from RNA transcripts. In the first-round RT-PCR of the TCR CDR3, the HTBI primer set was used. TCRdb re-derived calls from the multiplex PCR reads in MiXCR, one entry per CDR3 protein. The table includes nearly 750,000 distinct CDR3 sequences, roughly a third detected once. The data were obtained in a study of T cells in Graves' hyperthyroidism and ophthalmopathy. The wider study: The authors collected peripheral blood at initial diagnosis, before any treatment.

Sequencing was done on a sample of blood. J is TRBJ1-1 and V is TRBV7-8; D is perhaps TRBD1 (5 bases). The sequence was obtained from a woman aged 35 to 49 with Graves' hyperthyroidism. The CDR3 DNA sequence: TGTGCCAGCAGCTCAGATCATTCAGGGTATAGGTTCACTGAAGCTTTCTTT. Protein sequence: CASSSDHSGYRFTEAFF.